This T cell receptor beta chain was captured by sequencing in a study of PD-1 blockade in mismatch repair-deficient tumors. Across the study: Patients had eleven to twelve mismatch repair-deficient cancer types and were previously treated and progressing.

V gave up 4 bases and J gave up 3 bases, with 7 bases separating them. The CDR3 length is 13 residues. Germline CDR1 and CDR2: KGHSH and LQKENI. Profiling relied on immunoSEQ multiplex PCR, and the TCRdb table lists in-frame clones only, not all of them. The sample lists around 110,000 clones, approximately 80% occurring once. Points from the study as a whole: Rapid post-treatment expansion, then contraction, generally preceding radiologic response, marked tumor-resident clones.

To note about this clone: Its specificity is not known.

The chain combines TRBV18 with TRBJ2-1; D ambiguous. This TCR was recovered from an adult with mismatch repair-deficient cancer. The sequences come from peripheral blood, collected 60 weeks after starting pembrolizumab. The chain's CDR3 is CASSRINYNEQFF. CDR3 in DNA: TGTGCCAGCTCACGGATTAACTACAATGAGCAGTTCTTC.